This T cell receptor beta chain was documented in a study of cytomegalovirus exposure and HLA in healthy donors. The PCR ran on 60 Vbeta and 13 Jbeta primers. Profiling relied on immunoSEQ multiplex PCR, and the TCRdb table lists in-frame clones only, not all of them. The sample gives approximately 61,000 clones, roughly 69% of which show up once; approximately 2.9% is in the top ten. Remarks on this clone: Antigen: not known.

Findings and limits, study-wide: Relative to the approximately 670-donor mean, N-insertions were reportedly fewer in an Asian-associated ancestry cluster in a later analysis. On later analysis, the bulk of CMV-associated TCR beta chains appeared to be HLA-restricted.

Germline CDR1 and CDR2: SGHDT and YYEEEE. J gave up 9 bases and V 4 bases, and 18 bases lay outside the gene matches. CDR3 size: 18 residues. The TCR comes from a woman aged 50 to 60 in good health and CMV-seronegative. This rearrangement joins TRBV5-6 to TRBJ2-1; 11 nucleotides match TRBD2. The sample was PBMCs. The CDR3 nucleotides are TGTGCCAGCAGCCGTGGCACTAGCGGGAGAAGTCCAGTAGGTGAGCAGTTCTTC. Translating gives CASSRGTSGRSPVGEQFF.